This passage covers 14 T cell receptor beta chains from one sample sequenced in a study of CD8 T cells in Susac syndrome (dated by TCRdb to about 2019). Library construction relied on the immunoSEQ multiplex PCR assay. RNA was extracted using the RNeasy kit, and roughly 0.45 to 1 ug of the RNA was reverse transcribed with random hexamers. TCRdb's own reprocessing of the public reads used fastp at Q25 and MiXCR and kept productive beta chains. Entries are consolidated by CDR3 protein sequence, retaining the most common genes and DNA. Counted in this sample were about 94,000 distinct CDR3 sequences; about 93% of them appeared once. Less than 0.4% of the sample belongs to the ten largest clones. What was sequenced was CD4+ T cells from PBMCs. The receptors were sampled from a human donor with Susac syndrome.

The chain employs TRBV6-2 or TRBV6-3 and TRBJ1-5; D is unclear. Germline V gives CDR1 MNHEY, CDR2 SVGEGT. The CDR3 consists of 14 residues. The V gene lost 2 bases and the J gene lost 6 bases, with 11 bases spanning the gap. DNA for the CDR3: TGTGCCAGCAGTTACGAAACCTGGGGTCAGCCCCAGCATTTT. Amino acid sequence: CASSYETWGQPQHF.

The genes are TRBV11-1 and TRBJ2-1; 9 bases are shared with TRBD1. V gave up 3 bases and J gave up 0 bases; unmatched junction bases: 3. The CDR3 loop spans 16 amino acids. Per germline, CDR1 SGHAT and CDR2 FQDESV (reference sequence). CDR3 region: CASSLEDRGSYNEQFF. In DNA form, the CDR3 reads TGTGCCAGCAGCTTGGAGGACAGGGGCTCCTACAATGAGCAGTTCTTC.

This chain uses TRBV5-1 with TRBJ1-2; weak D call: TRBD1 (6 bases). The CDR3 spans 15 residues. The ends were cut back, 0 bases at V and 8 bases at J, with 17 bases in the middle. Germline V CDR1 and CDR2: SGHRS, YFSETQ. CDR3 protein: CASSLDRGARGGYTF. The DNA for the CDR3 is TGCGCCAGCAGCTTGGACCGGGGGGCGCGCGGAGGCTACACCTTC.

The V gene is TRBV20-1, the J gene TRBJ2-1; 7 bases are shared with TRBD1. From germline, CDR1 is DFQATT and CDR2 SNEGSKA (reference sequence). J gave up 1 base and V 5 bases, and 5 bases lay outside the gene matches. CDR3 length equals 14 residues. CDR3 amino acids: CSAERGPSYNEQFF. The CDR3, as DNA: TGCAGTGCTGAGAGGGGGCCATCCTACAATGAGCAGTTCTTC.

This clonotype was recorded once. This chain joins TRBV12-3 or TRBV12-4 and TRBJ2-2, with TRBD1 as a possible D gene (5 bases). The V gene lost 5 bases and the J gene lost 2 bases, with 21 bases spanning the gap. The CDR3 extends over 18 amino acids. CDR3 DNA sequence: TGTGCCAGCAGTGCCGTCTGGGCAGGGCTCGGTAACACCGGGGAGCTGTTTTTT. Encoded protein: CASSAVWAGLGNTGELFF.

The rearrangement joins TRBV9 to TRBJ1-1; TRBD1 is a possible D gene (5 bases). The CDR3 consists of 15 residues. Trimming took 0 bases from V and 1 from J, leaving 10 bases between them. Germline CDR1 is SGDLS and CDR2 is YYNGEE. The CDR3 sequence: CASSVGPGGNTEAFF. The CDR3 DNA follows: TGTGCCAGCAGCGTAGGACCCGGGGGGAACACTGAAGCTTTCTTT. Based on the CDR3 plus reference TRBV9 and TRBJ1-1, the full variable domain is DSGVTQTPKHLITATGQRVTLRCSPRSGDLSVYWYQQSLDQGLQFLIQYYNGEERAKGNILERFSAQQFPDLHSELNLSSLELGDSALYFCASSVGPGGNTEAFFGQGTRLTVV.

CDR3 sequence: CASSLLTSGESTDTQYF. The CDR3 DNA follows: TGTGCCAGCAGCTTACTGACTAGCGGGGAGAGCACAGATACGCAGTATTTT. The chain couples TRBV11-2 to TRBJ2-3, with 11 bases aligning to TRBD2. This CDR3 region has 17 residues. Germline CDR1 is SGHAT and CDR2 is FQNNGV. J was trimmed by 0 bases and V by 2 bases; bases with no gene match: 4.

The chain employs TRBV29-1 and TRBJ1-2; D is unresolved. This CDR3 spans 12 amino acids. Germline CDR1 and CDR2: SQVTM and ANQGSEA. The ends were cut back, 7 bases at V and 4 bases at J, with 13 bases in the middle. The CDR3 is CSAWSSVYGYTF. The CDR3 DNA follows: TGCAGCGCCTGGTCATCCGTCTATGGCTACACCTTC.

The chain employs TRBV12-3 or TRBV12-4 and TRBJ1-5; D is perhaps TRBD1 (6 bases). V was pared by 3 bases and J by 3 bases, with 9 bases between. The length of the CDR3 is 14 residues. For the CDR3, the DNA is TGTGCCAGCAGTTTTCAGGGGATCAATCAGCCCCAGCATTTT. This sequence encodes CASSFQGINQPQHF.

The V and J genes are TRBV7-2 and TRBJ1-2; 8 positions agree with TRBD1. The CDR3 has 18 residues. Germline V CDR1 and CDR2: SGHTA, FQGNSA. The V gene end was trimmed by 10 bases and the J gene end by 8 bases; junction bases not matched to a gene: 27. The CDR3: CAIYGPWTGMRAYRGYTF. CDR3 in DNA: TGTGCCATCTACGGACCATGGACAGGGATGAGGGCCTATCGGGGCTACACCTTC.

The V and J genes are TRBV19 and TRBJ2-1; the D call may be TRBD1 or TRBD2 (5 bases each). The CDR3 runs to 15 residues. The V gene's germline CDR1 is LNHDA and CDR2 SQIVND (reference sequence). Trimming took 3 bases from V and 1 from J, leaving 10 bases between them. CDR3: CASSIEGFSYNEQFF. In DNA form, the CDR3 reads TGTGCCAGTAGTATCGAGGGGTTTTCCTACAATGAGCAGTTCTTC. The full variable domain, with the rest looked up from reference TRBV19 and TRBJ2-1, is DGGITQSPKYLFRKEGQNVTLSCEQNLNHDAMYWYRQDPGQGLRLIYYSQIVNDFQKGDIAEGYSVSREKKESFPLTVTSAQKNPTAFYLCASSIEGFSYNEQFFGPGTRLTVL.

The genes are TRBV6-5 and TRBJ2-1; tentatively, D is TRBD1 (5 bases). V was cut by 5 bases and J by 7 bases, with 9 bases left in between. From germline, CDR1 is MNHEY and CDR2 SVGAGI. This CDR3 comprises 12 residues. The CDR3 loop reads CASSRSGNEQFF. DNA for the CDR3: TGTGCCAGCAGTCGGTCAGGGAATGAGCAGTTCTTC.

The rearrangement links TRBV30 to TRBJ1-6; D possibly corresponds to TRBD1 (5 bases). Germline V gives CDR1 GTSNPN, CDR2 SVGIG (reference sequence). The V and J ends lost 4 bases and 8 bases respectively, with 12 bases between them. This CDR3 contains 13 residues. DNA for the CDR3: TGTGCCTGGACGGACGGGGGGGATTCACCCCTCCACTTT. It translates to CAWTDGGDSPLHF.

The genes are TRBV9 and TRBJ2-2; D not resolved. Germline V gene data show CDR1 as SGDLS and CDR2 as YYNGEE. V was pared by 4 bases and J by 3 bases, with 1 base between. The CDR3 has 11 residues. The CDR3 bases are TGTGCCAGCAGCTACACCGGGGAGCTGTTTTTT. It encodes CASSYTGELFF. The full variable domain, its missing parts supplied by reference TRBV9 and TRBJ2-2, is DSGVTQTPKHLITATGQRVTLRCSPRSGDLSVYWYQQSLDQGLQFLIQYYNGEERAKGNILERFSAQQFPDLHSELNLSSLELGDSALYFCASSYTGELFFGEGSRLTVL.